These T cell receptor beta chains were read from a single sample in a study of blood T cell repertoires in COVID-19. The method was immunoSEQ multiplex PCR; TCRdb's version includes in-frame clones alone and lacks a portion of them. There are about 300,000 clones in the sample; 89% occur only once, and under 3.5% lies in the top ten. The sample taken for sequencing was PBMCs or T cells enriched from blood (not recorded which). The receptors here all came from a woman aged 50 to 60 who had been exposed to COVID-19. Each CDR3 is given with its conserved first and last residue. D genes are given only for firm matches. The size entry is marked missing in some rows and otherwise reads once, few, many or a size class.

v_call	d_call	j_call	clone_size	cdr3_aa	cdr3_nt
TRBV10-3	TRBD1	TRBJ2-1	once	CAISEGSGGNEQFF	TGTGCCATCAGTGAAGGATCAGGGGGCAATGAGCAGTTCTTC
TRBV6-5	-	TRBJ1-1	-	CASRSYTGLNTEAFF	TGTGCCAGCAGATCCTATACAGGGTTAAACACTGAAGCTTTCTTT
TRBV30	-	TRBJ1-1	-	CAWSVRGTEAFF	TGTGCCTGGAGTGTACGGGGGACTGAAGCTTTCTTT
TRBV28	TRBD1	TRBJ2-7	-	CASRAAGQGRYEQYF	TGTGCCAGCAGGGCTGCGGGACAGGGGAGGTACGAGCAGTACTTC
TRBV7-2	-	TRBJ2-3	-	CASSLGQNTDTQYF	TGTGCCAGCAGCTTAGGACAGAACACAGATACGCAGTATTTT
TRBV6-1	TRBD1	TRBJ2-1	once	CASSDGTATYNEQFF	TGTGCCAGCAGTGACGGGACAGCAACCTACAATGAGCAGTTCTTC
TRBV7-2	-	TRBJ2-5	-	CASSLAGARGQETQYF	TGTGCCAGCAGCTTAGCTGGTGCCCGGGGCCAAGAGACCCAGTACTTC
TRBV7-2	TRBD1	TRBJ1-1	-	CASSITGTGGSEAFF	TGTGCCAGCAGCATTACCGGGACAGGGGGCTCTGAAGCTTTCTTT
TRBV28	-	TRBJ1-3	-	CASSFSAGQGGNTIYF	TGTGCCAGCAGTTTTTCGGCAGGGCAGGGGGGAAACACCATATATTTT
TRBV6-5	-	TRBJ1-1	-	CASRLGGRDTEAFF	TGTGCCAGCAGATTGGGTGGCAGGGACACTGAAGCTTTCTTT
TRBV19	-	TRBJ2-1	-	CASSIVYGDEQFF	TGTGCCAGTAGTATAGTATACGGGGATGAGCAGTTCTTC
TRBV11-2	-	TRBJ1-3	once	CASSLSGLLVSGNTIYF	TGTGCCAGCAGCTTATCTGGACTTTTGGTCTCTGGAAACACCATATATTTT
TRBV4-2	-	TRBJ2-7	-	CASSQDLGTPAYEQYF	TGTGCCAGCAGCCAAGATCTAGGGACACCAGCCTACGAGCAGTACTTC
TRBV4-1	TRBD1	TRBJ1-5	-	CASSQEWAGGLSNQPQHF	TGCGCCAGCAGCCAAGAATGGGCAGGGGGCCTTAGCAATCAGCCCCAGCATTTT
TRBV19	-	TRBJ1-1	-	CASSIARGFTEAFF	TGTGCCAGTAGTATTGCGCGCGGATTCACTGAAGCTTTCTTT
TRBV5-1	TRBD1	TRBJ1-4	-	CASSSTGGVEKLFF	TGCGCCAGCAGTTCGACAGGGGGCGTCGAAAAACTGTTTTTT
TRBV2	-	TRBJ1-2	-	CASSENRAGYTF	TGTGCCAGCAGTGAAAACAGGGCTGGCTACACCTTC
TRBV7-8	-	TRBJ2-3	-	CASSLGLSGTDTQYF	TGTGCCAGCAGCTTAGGCCTGAGCGGGACAGATACGCAGTATTTT
TRBV3-1/TRBV3-2	TRBD1	TRBJ1-6	-	CASSQRDSYNSPLHF	TGTGCCAGCAGCCAAAGGGACAGTTATAATTCACCCCTCCACTTT
TRBV28	-	TRBJ1-6	-	CASSTGLGSSPLHF	TGTGCCAGCAGCACAGGGTTGGGGAGTTCACCCCTCCACTTT
TRBV7-9	TRBD2	TRBJ2-3	once	CASSLSGGAEDTQYF	TGTGCCAGCAGCTTAAGCGGGGGGGCTGAAGATACGCAGTATTTT
TRBV4-1	TRBD1	TRBJ2-7	-	CASSQVGTGVYEQYF	TGCGCCAGCAGCCAAGTGGGGACAGGGGTGTACGAGCAGTACTTC
TRBV3-1/TRBV3-2	TRBD1	TRBJ2-2	-	CASGTGGSGELFF	TGTGCCAGCGGAACAGGGGGCTCCGGGGAGCTGTTTTTT
TRBV5-6	-	TRBJ2-5	few	CASSLVASQETQYF	TGTGCCAGCAGCTTGGTGGCCAGCCAAGAGACCCAGTACTTC
TRBV29-1	TRBD2	TRBJ2-5	-	CSVEGGGAHETQYF	TGCAGCGTTGAAGGCGGGGGGGCACACGAGACCCAGTACTTC
TRBV18	-	TRBJ2-7	once	CASSSPGAAVYEQYF	TGTGCCAGCTCATCTCCAGGGGCGGCGGTCTACGAGCAGTACTTC
TRBV5-1	TRBD2	TRBJ2-3	-	CASSLGVASGVGDTQYF	TGCGCCAGCAGCTTGGGAGTTGCTAGCGGGGTGGGAGATACGCAGTATTTT
TRBV7-2	-	TRBJ2-1	-	CASSLRRNEQFF	TGTGCCAGCAGCTTGAGGAGAAATGAGCAGTTCTTC
TRBV4-1	-	TRBJ1-2	-	CASSQGGNQGYGYTF	TGCGCCAGCAGCCAAGGGGGAAATCAGGGTTATGGCTACACCTTC
TRBV11-3	TRBD1	TRBJ2-1	-	CASSRDRGWNEQFF	TGTGCCAGCAGCCGGGACAGGGGTTGGAATGAGCAGTTCTTC
TRBV2	TRBD1	TRBJ1-1	many	CASSGQMNTEAFF	TGTGCCAGCTCGGGACAGATGAACACTGAAGCTTTCTTT
TRBV13	TRBD1	TRBJ1-2	-	CASSLGDRDNYGYTF	TGTGCCAGCAGCTTAGGGGACAGGGATAACTATGGCTACACCTTC
TRBV19	TRBD1	TRBJ1-1	-	CASSIVRTGATEAFF	TGTGCCAGTAGTATAGTAAGGACAGGGGCGACTGAAGCTTTCTTT
TRBV4-1	-	TRBJ1-2	-	CASSQDGRVGYGYTF	TGCGCCAGCAGCCAAGATGGGCGGGTCGGGTATGGCTACACCTTC
TRBV19	-	TRBJ1-3	-	CASSIERSIAIYF	TGTGCCAGTAGTATAGAACGGAGCATCGCCATATATTTT
TRBV5-1	TRBD1	TRBJ1-2	-	CASSGPGQSSGYTF	TGCGCCAGCAGCGGTCCGGGACAGTCGTCCGGCTACACCTTC
TRBV15	-	TRBJ1-2	-	CATSRDSGVGYTF	TGTGCCACCAGCAGAGATTCAGGGGTTGGGTACACCTTC
TRBV24-1	TRBD1	TRBJ1-1	-	CATSDGQGSTEAFF	TGTGCCACCAGTGACGGACAGGGAAGCACTGAAGCTTTCTTT
TRBV4-2	TRBD2	TRBJ2-1	-	CASSPRGGDYNEQFF	TGTGCCAGCAGTCCCCGCGGGGGGGACTACAATGAGCAGTTCTTC
TRBV14	-	TRBJ1-2	-	CASSETGWYDYGYTF	TGTGCCAGCAGTGAAACAGGCTGGTATGACTATGGCTACACCTTC
TRBV4-1	-	TRBJ2-4	-	CASSHGLAEDIQYF	TGCGCCAGCAGCCACGGGCTAGCTGAGGACATTCAGTACTTC
TRBV30	TRBD1	TRBJ2-2	-	CAWSGTGYPGELFF	TGTGCCTGGAGCGGGACAGGGTATCCCGGGGAGCTGTTTTTT
TRBV5-4	-	TRBJ1-6	-	CASSLQDSGLNSPLHF	TGTGCCAGCAGCTTGCAGGACAGCGGCCTAAATTCACCCCTCCACTTT
TRBV2	-	TRBJ1-4	-	CASSELGGVEKLFF	TGTGCCAGCAGTGAGTTGGGTGGAGTTGAAAAACTGTTTTTT
TRBV5-4	TRBD2	TRBJ2-2	-	CASSFRSGDTGELFF	TGTGCCAGCAGCTTCCGAAGCGGGGACACCGGGGAGCTGTTTTTT
TRBV5-6	-	TRBJ2-2	-	CASSLAPGGTGELFF	TGTGCCAGCAGCTTGGCCCCCGGGGGTACCGGGGAGCTGTTTTTT
TRBV6-5	-	TRBJ1-6	-	CASSYSTGVGSPLHF	TGTGCCAGCAGTTACTCGACCGGGGTCGGTTCACCCCTCCACTTT
TRBV6-4	TRBD1	TRBJ2-2	-	CASSDSTGGTGELFF	TGTGCCAGCAGTGACTCGACAGGGGGCACCGGGGAGCTGTTTTTT
TRBV5-1	-	TRBJ1-2	once	CASSPGQEYGYTF	TGCGCCAGCAGCCCTGGACAAGAATATGGCTACACCTTC
TRBV2	-	TRBJ1-4	-	CASSEPGAGEKLFF	TGTGCCAGCAGCGAGCCAGGGGCAGGTGAAAAACTGTTTTTT
TRBV18	TRBD1	TRBJ2-7	-	CASSPPMTGGDEQYF	TGTGCCAGCTCACCACCTATGACAGGGGGGGACGAGCAGTACTTC
TRBV11-2	TRBD2	TRBJ2-3	once	CASSLEGALAGGSTDTQYF	TGTGCCAGCAGCTTAGAAGGGGCACTAGCGGGGGGTAGCACAGATACGCAGTATTTT
TRBV7-9	TRBD1	TRBJ1-1	-	CASSPGQKNTEAFF	TGTGCCAGCAGCCCGGGACAGAAAAACACTGAAGCTTTCTTT
TRBV19	-	TRBJ1-5	-	CASSGSNSNQPQHF	TGTGCCAGTAGTGGGAGCAATAGCAATCAGCCCCAGCATTTT
TRBV5-1	-	TRBJ2-3	-	CASRSSGSTDTQYF	TGCGCCAGCAGGTCATCAGGGAGCACAGATACGCAGTATTTT
TRBV30	-	TRBJ2-5	once	CAWGQGPETQYF	TGTGCCTGGGGTCAGGGCCCCGAGACCCAGTACTTC
TRBV28	-	TRBJ1-5	-	CASSRTVSNQPQHF	TGTGCCAGCAGCAGGACAGTTAGCAATCAGCCCCAGCATTTT